Listed here is a single TCR beta chain. Seattle researchers signed up patients amid active infection and tracked them longitudinally. The data derive from a study of blood T cell repertoires in COVID-19. Study in general: Samples taken during acute and convalescent COVID-19 were collected in the United States, Italy and Spain. PBMCs, B-cell-depleted T cells, or T cells were the source of the cDNA or gDNA that made up the material.

Per the original methods: From reference gene primer amplification, estimates of nucleated cell counts were derived. Clones were read by immunoSEQ multiplex PCR, and TCRdb kept only the in-frame ones, dropping some. D and trimming were read from the DNA, whereas the V and J calls and clone size are those reported in that table. This sample has 100,000 to 150,000 clones, with roughly 86% found just once. J gave up 8 bases and V 5 bases, and 11 bases lay outside the gene matches. Germline CDR1 and CDR2: SEHNR and FQNEAQ (reference sequence). The CDR3 consists of 16 residues. Sequenced sample: peripheral blood. The chain has TRBV7-9 and TRBJ1-4, with 10 bases identical to TRBD1. The clonotype comes from an older woman with COVID-19, enrolled during active disease. CDR3 coding DNA: TGTGCCAGCAGCCCGGTCCCGGGACAGGGGTTCGAAAAACTGTTTTTT. Residues: CASSPVPGQGFEKLFF.